This TCR beta chain was obtained from a study of PD-1 blockade in classical Hodgkin lymphoma (dated by TCRdb to the early 2020s). For the wider study: Nivolumab dosing was 3 mg/kg intravenously every 2 weeks, continuing until either disease progression or unacceptable toxicity. The study used CyTOF and TCR beta sequencing to define a peripheral blood immune signature of response to PD-1 blockade in classical Hodgkin lymphoma.

Interpreted using the paper, the time point label stands for: cycle 4 day 1 (C4D1), after less than 7 weeks of nivolumab. Every trial patient had relapsed following autologous stem cell transplantation, and prior brentuximab vedotin exposure was what differed among cohorts A, B and C. Magnetic negative selection with a Miltenyi CD4+ T cell isolation kit was used to purify CD4+ T cells from thawed PBMCs. A total of around 59 patients with relapsed/refractory classical Hodgkin lymphoma made up the trial cohort, and each patient's best overall response was complete response, partial response or progressive disease. Trial patients were treated with single-agent nivolumab in the multi-cohort phase II CheckMate 205 trial. Best overall response was determined by an independent review committee according to the 2007 International Working Group response criteria. Trial PBMCs were obtained immediately prior to nivolumab initiation (C1D1) and on therapy at cycle 2 day 1 and cycle 4 day 1. Peripheral blood was collected in 8 mL Vacutainer Cell Preparation Tubes, from which PBMCs were isolated by centrifugation and then cryopreserved. Purified CD4+ and CD8+ fractions were prepared only for cases with an additional available PBMC sample. On LS columns in a quadroMACS separator, the magnetically labelled cells were depleted, and the flow-through was collected as the purified fraction.

As for this clone: Its specific antigen is unknown. No qualities accompany the bases; no much larger clone lies one base away.

The Qiagen DNeasy kit was used to extract genomic DNA both from unsorted PBMCs and from the negatively selected CD4+ and CD8+ fractions. Using primers that anneal to V and J segments, immunoSEQ multiplex PCR amplified the TCR beta CDR3 regions. A synthetic immune receptor repertoire was used to minimize amplification bias, and any residual bias was removed computationally once sequencing was done. On the study's bioinformatics: Repertoire diversity was quantified as the Shannon entropy index using custom Python scripts. Unsorted, CD4+ and CD8+ repertoires were analyzed separately, except for combined analyses in which CD4+ and CD8+ sequences were merged in silico. Clonal expansion was defined as at least a 2-fold frequency increase after treatment relative to C1D1, with a pseudocount of 0.5 for undetected baseline clones. Singleton clones were defined as clones with 0 or 1 copy at C1D1, and non-singleton clones were defined as clones with 2 or more copies. By matching protein sequences in sorted samples from the same patient, clones expanded in unsorted samples were annotated as CD4+, CD8+ or unknown. Wilcoxon tests on paired samples were used to test changes in diversity from C1D1 to C4D1. In its TCRdb copy, this immuneACCESS table keeps in-frame sequences only and misses some clones. Where compared with another copy, unresolved V genes explain less than half of these, and the others have no known cause. Clone size and the V and J calls come from that table; the DNA yielded D and trimming. This sample lists 32,000 or so clones; roughly nine tenths were detected once. The ten biggest clones cover 0.25% to 0.3% of the sample.

V was cut back by 4 bases and J by 0 bases, leaving a gap of 13 bases between them. Counted from cysteine to phenylalanine, this CDR3 has 16 amino acids. Only the CDR3 portion is preserved as DNA: 48 bases, with reading frame beginning at the first base. The germline V gene gives CDR1 as SGHVS and CDR2 as FNYEAQ. The study at large found these results: Baseline TCR diversity was reported to be lower in newly diagnosed patients than in healthy donors and to be lower still in relapsed/refractory patients. Only a single clinical trial cohort was studied, and what caused the repertoire differences, possibly disease activity or prior therapy, remained undefined. CD4+ but not CD8+ TCR diversity rose significantly by C4D1 (p=0.0027 vs p=0.16), most apparent in complete responders (p=0.02). Diversity was lower in patients who began nivolumab less than 1 year after ASCT, so these patients were left out of later analyses to avoid confounding by immune reconstitution. Baseline diversity similar to that of newly diagnosed patients was observed in trial patients achieving complete response, whereas significantly lower diversity was observed in partial responders and progressors.

The source was CD4+ T cells from blood, collected before the fourth cycle of nivolumab. The sequence was collected from a human donor with classical Hodgkin lymphoma. The rearrangement joined TRBV7-6 to TRBJ1-3, with an unclear D gene assignment. The nucleotides are TGTGCCAGCAGCTCCCAGCCCCCCCTCTCTGGAAACACCATATATTTT. This yields the protein CASSSQPPLSGNTIYF.